These 21 T cell receptor beta chains were sequenced from one sample in a study of blood T cell repertoires in COVID-19. Profiling relied on immunoSEQ multiplex PCR, and the TCRdb table lists in-frame clones only, not all of them. The sample consists of under 250,000 clones, approximately 88% of them appearing once. Sequenced material: peripheral blood. The receptors here all came from a man aged 40-49 years with acute or convalescent COVID-19.

The chain is built from TRBV5-1 and TRBJ2-7; D remains ambiguous. Trimming removed 0 bases from V and 2 bases from J, with 9 bases in between. Looked up from germline, CDR1 is SGHRS and CDR2 is YFSETQ. This CDR3 comprises 14 residues. CDR3 protein: CASSLGQVAYEQYF. CDR3 DNA: TGCGCCAGCAGCTTGGGGCAGGTGGCCTACGAGCAGTACTTC.

The rearrangement links TRBV13 to TRBJ2-7; TRBD2 might be the D (6 bases). Deletions cut 2 bases from V and 1 base from J, with 9 bases between. CDR1 and CDR2 from the germline V gene are PRHDT and FYEKMQ (reference sequence). The CDR3 sequence is 14 residues long. CDR3 sequence reads: CASSLTGTSYEQYF. The DNA of the CDR3 is TGTGCCAGCAGCTTAACCGGGACTTCCTACGAGCAGTACTTC.

For this clone: Sequence at one end of the junction differs from germline and may be a read error. V usage is TRBV11-3 and J usage is TRBJ1-5; 7 nucleotides match TRBD1. The CDR3 length is 18 residues. CDR1 is SGHNT and CDR2 is YENEEA in the germline V gene. This CDR3 is CASSIDRGHIGNRQPQHF. CDR3 in DNA: TGTGCCAGCAGCATAGATAGGGGGCATATAGGGAATCGTCAGCCCCAGCATTTT.

The table lists this clone with a count of one. This chain uses TRBV5-1 with TRBJ2-1; maybe TRBD2 (6 bases). The length of the CDR3 is 14 residues. Per germline, CDR1 SGHRS and CDR2 YFSETQ. The ends were cut back, 6 bases at V and 4 bases at J, with 14 bases in the middle. The CDR3, as DNA: TGCGCCAGCACCCCATCGGACTATTACAATGAGCAGTTCTTC. Protein sequence: CASTPSDYYNEQFF.

The V and J genes are TRBV11-2 and TRBJ2-1; 12 nucleotides match TRBD2. This CDR3 is built from 14 residues. Losses at the gene ends were 8 bases for V and 6 bases for J; bases not matched to a gene: 5. CDR1 SGHAT and CDR2 FQNNGV come from the germline V gene. The DNA of the CDR3 is TGTGCCAGCGGATCTAGCGGGAGGGCCAATGAGCAGTTCTTC. Its protein product is CASGSSGRANEQFF. The full variable domain, with the rest looked up from reference TRBV11-2 and TRBJ2-1, is EAGVAQSPRYKIIEKRQSVAFWCNPISGHATLYWYQQILGQGPKLLIQFQNNGVVDDSQLPKDRFSAERLKGVDSTLKIQPAKLEDSAVYLCASGSSGRANEQFFGPGTRLTVL.

This clone was picked up one time. J is TRBJ2-5 and V is TRBV19; 12 bases match TRBD2. CDR1 and CDR2 (germline): LNHDA, SQIVND (reference sequence). J lost 4 bases, V lost 7 bases, and 13 bases had no gene match. The CDR3 covers 17 residues. Here the CDR3 reads CASTPSGLAGGGETQYF. CDR3 DNA sequence: TGTGCCAGTACCCCGAGTGGGCTAGCGGGAGGGGGAGAGACCCAGTACTTC.

J is TRBJ1-6 and V is TRBV30; D is ambiguous. V lost 0 bases, J lost 7 bases, and 13 bases lay in between. CDR1 is GTSNPN, CDR2 SVGIG, per germline (reference sequence). CDR3 size: 15 residues. The CDR3 coding sequence is TGTGCCTGGAGTGTACGGAGTGGAGGGAATTCACCCCTCCACTTT. Translated: CAWSVRSGGNSPLHF.

The rearrangement joins TRBV11-3 to TRBJ1-1; 7 nucleotides align to TRBD1. The CDR3 consists of 13 residues. Germline V gene lookup returns CDR1 SGHNT and CDR2 YENEEA. The V gene end was trimmed by 5 bases and the J gene end by 3 bases; junction bases not matched to a gene: 3. CDR3 coding DNA: TGTGCCAGCAGCGTAGGACAGGACACTGAAGCTTTCTTT. Translation gives CASSVGQDTEAFF.

This chain connects TRBV6-2 or TRBV6-3 to TRBJ2-1; D is unresolved. V lost 4 bases, J lost 0 bases, and 19 bases lay in between. The CDR3 loop spans 18 amino acids. CDR1 MNHEY and CDR2 SVGEGT come from the germline V gene. CDR3 sequence: CASSSLGGIWSSYNEQFF. Here the CDR3 DNA reads TGTGCCAGCAGTTCCCTTGGTGGTATCTGGAGCTCCTACAATGAGCAGTTCTTC.

This rearrangement joins TRBV6-2 or TRBV6-3 to TRBJ2-3; 12 nucleotides agree with TRBD2. The V and J ends lost 5 bases and 2 bases, in that order; junction bases with no gene match: 5. Germline CDR1 is MNHEY and CDR2 is SVGEGT. This CDR3 region has 16 residues. The CDR3 DNA sequence: TGTGCCAGCAGTCCATCTAGCGGGAGGGCCACAGATACGCAGTATTTT. Translated, it gives CASSPSSGRATDTQYF.

The chain employs TRBV28 and TRBJ1-5; D is ambiguous. The V and J ends lost 3 bases and 5 bases respectively, with 14 bases between them. Germline V gene sequence: CDR1 MDHEN, CDR2 SYDVKM. The CDR3 has 15 amino acids. This CDR3 is CASSFNGPIDQPQHF. CDR3 coding DNA: TGTGCCAGCAGTTTTAACGGTCCGATCGATCAGCCCCAGCATTTT.

The gene calls are TRBV28 and TRBJ1-4; a weak D match, TRBD1 (5 bases). Between the trimmed V and J ends, which lost 0 bases and 3 bases, there was a span of 14 bases. The CDR3 is made up of 17 amino acids. Germline-derived CDR1 and CDR2 are MDHEN and SYDVKM. The CDR3 nucleotides are TGTGCCAGCAGTTTATGGAGGCAGGGAAGGCCTAATGAAAAACTGTTTTTT. Its protein product is CASSLWRQGRPNEKLFF.

Only one count was recorded for this clone. The V call is TRBV7-9, the J call TRBJ1-1; D gene ambiguous. CDR3 length equals 14 residues. Germline V CDR1 and CDR2: SEHNR, FQNEAQ (reference sequence). V lost 3 bases to trimming and J lost 0 bases, with 8 bases between them. CDR3 amino acids: CASSLAQLNTEAFF. The CDR3 DNA is TGTGCCAGCAGCTTGGCCCAGTTGAACACTGAAGCTTTCTTT.

The chain employs TRBV28 and TRBJ1-2; D is uncertain. The germline V and J ends were trimmed by 7 bases and 2 bases, with 11 bases remaining between them. Germline V gives CDR1 MDHEN, CDR2 SYDVKM. The CDR3 extends over 13 amino acids. CDR3 sequence reads: CASTINKNYGYTF. CDR3 in DNA: TGTGCCAGCACAATAAACAAAAACTATGGCTACACCTTC.

This clone was seen a few times. The same CDR3 is also encoded by other DNA sequences in this sample. This chain joins TRBV19 and TRBJ1-1; D is ambiguous. Trimming removed 5 bases from V and 0 bases from J, with 7 bases in between. CDR3 length: 13 residues. CDR1 LNHDA and CDR2 SQIVND come from the germline V gene (reference sequence). The CDR3 reads CASSVQMNTEAFF. DNA of the CDR3: TGTGCCAGTAGTGTTCAGATGAACACTGAAGCTTTCTTT.

This clone was counted once. The V gene is TRBV5-1, the J gene TRBJ1-4; the D gene is possibly TRBD1 (5 bases). The ends were cut back, 6 bases at V and 4 bases at J, with 13 bases in the middle. CDR1 is SGHRS and CDR2 is YFSETQ in the germline V gene. This CDR3 has 14 amino acids. CDR3 residues: CASTRTGDNEKLFF. The CDR3 DNA reads as TGCGCCAGCACCCGGACGGGGGATAATGAAAAACTGTTTTTT.

As concerns this clone: In the same sample, other DNA sequences code for this CDR3. This chain uses TRBV5-1 with TRBJ1-1; D may be TRBD1 (5 bases). The CDR3 length is 14 residues. Trimming stripped 0 bases from V and 1 base from J, with 7 bases between. CDR1 is SGHRS, CDR2 YFSETQ, per germline. Here the CDR3 reads CASSLGQPNTEAFF. CDR3 bases: TGCGCCAGCAGCTTGGGACAGCCGAACACTGAAGCTTTCTTT.

The V gene is TRBV5-1, the J gene TRBJ2-2; 14 nucleotides match TRBD2. Germline values: CDR1 SGHRS, CDR2 YFSETQ. The CDR3 consists of 17 residues. J lost 6 bases, V lost 4 bases, and 8 bases had no gene match. DNA for the CDR3: TGCGCCAGCAGCACCGGGACTAGCGGGAGAGCCGCCGGGGAGCTGTTTTTT. Its translation is CASSTGTSGRAAGELFF.

The chain has TRBV7-9 and TRBJ2-7, with D possibly matching TRBD2 (7 bases). The CDR3 has 14 residues. The germline V gene encodes CDR1 SEHNR and CDR2 FQNEAQ (reference sequence). V was trimmed by 5 bases and J by 0 bases, leaving 11 bases between them. CDR3 in amino acids: CASSPGDYSYEQYF. The DNA for the CDR3 is TGTGCCAGCAGCCCAGGGGACTACTCCTACGAGCAGTACTTC.

The chain employs TRBV7-2 and TRBJ2-4; D unresolved. Germline assignment: CDR1 SGHTA and CDR2 FQGNSA. Trimming pared 1 base from V and 5 bases from J, leaving 6 bases between. This CDR3 contains 13 residues. The CDR3 DNA is TGTGCCAGCAGCTTAGAGCGACAAAACATTCAGTACTTC. It codes for CASSLERQNIQYF. Together with reference TRBV7-2 and TRBJ2-4, the CDR3 gives the full variable domain: GAGVSQSPSNKVTEKGKDVELRCDPISGHTALYWYRQSLGQGLEFLIYFQGNSAPDKSGLPSDRFSAERTGGSVSTLTIQRTQQEDSAVYLCASSLERQNIQYFGAGTRLSVL.

V gene TRBV15 combines with J gene TRBJ1-5, with TRBD1 as a possible D gene (5 bases). The CDR3 consists of 13 residues. Trimming took off 1 base at V and 6 bases at J, with 7 bases between the two ends. Germline-derived CDR1 and CDR2 are LNHNV and YYDKDF (reference sequence). The CDR3 DNA reads TGTGCCACCAGCAGAGGCAGGGCTCAGCCCCAGCATTTT. It codes for CATSRGRAQPQHF.